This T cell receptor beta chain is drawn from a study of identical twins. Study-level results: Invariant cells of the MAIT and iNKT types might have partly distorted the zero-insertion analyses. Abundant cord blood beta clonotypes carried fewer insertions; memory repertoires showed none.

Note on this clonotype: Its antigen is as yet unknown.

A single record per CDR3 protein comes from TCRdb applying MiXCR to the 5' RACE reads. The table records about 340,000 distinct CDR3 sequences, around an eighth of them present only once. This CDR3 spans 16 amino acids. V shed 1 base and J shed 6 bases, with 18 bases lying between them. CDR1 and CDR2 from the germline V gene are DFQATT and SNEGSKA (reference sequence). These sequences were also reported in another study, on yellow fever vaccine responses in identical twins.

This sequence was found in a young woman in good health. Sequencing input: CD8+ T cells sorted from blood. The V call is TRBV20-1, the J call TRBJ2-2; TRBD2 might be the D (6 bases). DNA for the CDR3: TGCAGTGCTAGAGGGGAGGAGTTTCTTAGCCCCGGGGAGCTGTTTTTT. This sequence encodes CSARGEEFLSPGELFF.